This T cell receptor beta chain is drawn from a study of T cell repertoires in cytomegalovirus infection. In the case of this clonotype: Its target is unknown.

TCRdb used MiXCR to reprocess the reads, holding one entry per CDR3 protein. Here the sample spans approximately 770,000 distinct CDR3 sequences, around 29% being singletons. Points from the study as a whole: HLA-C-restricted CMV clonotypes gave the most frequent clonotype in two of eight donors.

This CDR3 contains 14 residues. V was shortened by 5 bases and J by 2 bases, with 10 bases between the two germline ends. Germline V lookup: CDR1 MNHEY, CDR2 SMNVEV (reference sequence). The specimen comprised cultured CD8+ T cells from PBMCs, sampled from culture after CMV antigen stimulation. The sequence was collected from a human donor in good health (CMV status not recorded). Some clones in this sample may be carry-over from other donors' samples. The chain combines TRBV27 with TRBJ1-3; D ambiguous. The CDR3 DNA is TGTGCCAGCAGTCCCGGGGTAGCTGGAAACACCATATATTTT. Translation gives CASSPGVAGNTIYF.